A single sample is the source of the 14 T cell receptor beta chains below, sequenced in a study of early T cells in non-severe SARS-CoV-2 infection. TCRdb independently ran MiXCR on the 5' RACE reads; one entry per CDR3 protein. This sample yields 65,000 to 95,000 distinct CDR3 sequences, of which roughly 9.4% are seen a single time; roughly 4.8% belongs to the top ten. Sequences were obtained from whole blood. Receptors originate from an adult who was a healthcare worker with PCR-confirmed SARS-CoV-2 infection or an uninfected control (not recorded which).

The sample holds a few counts of this clonotype. One end of the junction does not line up with germline, which may come from a read error. The J gene is TRBJ2-4, the V gene TRBV7-9, with D possibly TRBD2 on 6 matching bases. The CDR3 covers 17 residues. Germline-derived CDR1 and CDR2 are SEHNR and FQNEAQ (reference sequence). The CDR3 protein is CVSSFLSARGGEDIQYF. The CDR3 nucleotides are TGTGTCAGCAGCTTTCTAAGCGCTAGAGGAGGGGAGGACATTCAGTACTTC.

This clonotype was counted at least ten times. The chain has TRBV12-3 or TRBV12-4 and TRBJ2-3; D is unresolved. This CDR3 is 9 amino acids long. V was trimmed by 7 bases and J by 7 bases, leaving 3 bases between them. The CDR3 spells CASTHTQYF. CDR3 nucleotide sequence: TGTGCCAGCACTCATACGCAGTATTTT.

In its sample, this clonotype was seen many times. The V call is TRBV6-6, the J call TRBJ2-7, with TRBD1 identical over 7 bases. In germline, CDR1 is MNHNY, CDR2 SVGAGI (reference sequence). With 4 bases clipped from V and 0 bases from J, the junction kept 6 bases outside the gene matches. The CDR3 runs to 15 residues. Here the CDR3 reads CASSSQGVSSYEQYF. The DNA of the CDR3 is TGTGCCAGCAGTTCTCAGGGGGTCAGCTCCTACGAGCAGTACTTC.

In this sample, this clonotype is medium-sized (0.01 to 0.1%). The chain employs TRBV28 and TRBJ2-2; 11 positions agree with TRBD1. Germline-derived CDR1 and CDR2 are MDHEN and SYDVKM. The CDR3 has 15 residues. V shed 8 bases and J 7 bases; nucleotides not matched to a gene: 9. In DNA form, the CDR3 reads TGTGCCAGCGAGACCGGGACAGGGGGTCTCGGGGAGCTGTTTTTT. Its protein is CASETGTGGLGELFF.

This clonotype was detected ten times or more. The rearrangement joins TRBV20-1 to TRBJ2-1; TRBD2 might be the D (6 bases). The CDR3 sequence is 14 residues long. Germline V CDR1 and CDR2: DFQATT, SNEGSKA (reference sequence). With 3 bases removed from V and 9 bases from J, the gap between germline ends came to 18 bases. Here the CDR3 DNA reads TGCAGTGCTAGTAGTATGCGGGACCAATCTGAGCAGTTCTTC. Amino acid sequence: CSASSMRDQSEQFF.

Ten or more counts support this clonotype. The V and J genes are TRBV6-2 or TRBV6-3 and TRBJ2-7; D remains ambiguous. Per germline, CDR1 MNHEY and CDR2 SVGEGT. V shed 2 bases and J shed 5 bases, with 10 bases lying between them. The CDR3 spans 13 residues. Here the CDR3 reads CASSYHPLNEQYF. For the CDR3, the DNA is TGTGCCAGCAGTTACCACCCGTTGAACGAGCAGTACTTC.

In this sample, this clonotype turned up many times. V is TRBV29-1 and J is TRBJ2-7, with TRBD2 matching 9 bases. Germline CDR1 SQVTM, CDR2 ANQGSEA. V shed 4 bases and J 6 bases; nucleotides not matched to a gene: 7. The CDR3 covers 13 residues. The CDR3 DNA follows: TGCAGCGTTGTACGCGCGGGAGGGGCCGAGCAGTACTTC. Translated: CSVVRAGGAEQYF.

This clonotype was observed at least ten times. The chain employs TRBV7-9 and TRBJ1-4; 7 nucleotides line up with TRBD1. The V gene's germline CDR1 is SEHNR and CDR2 FQNEAQ (reference sequence). The CDR3 contains 15 residues. V was clipped by 5 bases and J by 8 bases; unmatched bases: 11. The CDR3 coding sequence is TGTGCCAGCAGCACAACAGGGGCGGTAGGGGAAAAACTGTTTTTT. Protein sequence: CASSTTGAVGEKLFF.

This clonotype was counted ten times or more. The J gene is TRBJ2-1, the V gene TRBV12-3 or TRBV12-4; 8 bases line up with TRBD2. The junction had 6 bases not matched to a gene; V was cut back by 5 bases and J by 9 bases. The CDR3 is 13 amino acids. The CDR3 protein is CASSTRGGAEQFF. The CDR3 region has the DNA TGTGCCAGCAGTACCCGGGGGGGGGCTGAGCAGTTCTTC.

This clonotype was counted at least ten times. V usage is TRBV27 and J usage is TRBJ2-7; weak D call: TRBD2 (5 bases). V dropped 5 bases and J dropped 3 bases, with 14 bases sitting between them. This CDR3 is built from 14 residues. Per the germline V gene, CDR1 is MNHEY and CDR2 is SMNVEV (reference sequence). CDR3 region: CASSAQGGNYEQYF. In DNA, the CDR3 is TGTGCCAGCAGTGCACAAGGAGGCAACTACGAGCAGTACTTC.

CDR3 region: CASKGYAEAFF. DNA for the CDR3: TGTGCCAGCAAGGGGTACGCTGAAGCTTTCTTT. The rearrangement links TRBV28 to TRBJ1-1, with D tentatively TRBD1 (5 bases). Per the germline V gene, CDR1 is MDHEN and CDR2 is SYDVKM. The CDR3 extends over 11 amino acids. V was clipped by 7 bases and J by 6 bases, with 9 bases between them. Full variable domain (remainder filled in from reference TRBV28 and TRBJ1-1): DVKVTQSSRYLVKRTGEKVFLECVQDMDHENMFWYRQDPGLGLRLIYFSYDVKMKEKGDIPEGYSVSREKKERFSLILESASTNQTSMYLCASKGYAEAFFGQGTRLTVV.

This clonotype was counted ten times or more. The chain combines TRBV20-1 with TRBJ2-1; 7 bases are a match to TRBD2. The trim removed 3 bases at V and 8 bases at J, leaving 10 bases unmatched. The CDR3 is 14 residues long. The germline V gene encodes CDR1 DFQATT and CDR2 SNEGSKA (reference sequence). DNA for the CDR3: TGCAGTGCTAGCGAGTGGCGGGAGTCCTATGAGCAGTTCTTC. This translates into CSASEWRESYEQFF.

This clonotype was seen many times. The rearrangement joins TRBV27 to TRBJ1-2; D call uncertain. V lost 6 bases, J lost 1 base, and 9 bases lay in between. Germline V gene sequence: CDR1 MNHEY, CDR2 SMNVEV (reference sequence). The CDR3 sequence is 13 residues long. The CDR3 protein is CASSRSRNYGYTF. The CDR3 bases are TGTGCCAGCAGCCGTAGTCGTAACTATGGCTACACCTTC.

This clonotype was counted only a few times. The chain carries TRBV28 and TRBJ2-3; D possibly corresponds to TRBD1 (7 bases). The V and J ends lost 4 bases and 3 bases respectively, with 17 bases between them. This CDR3 region has 16 residues. Germline CDR1 MDHEN, CDR2 SYDVKM. The CDR3 DNA reads as TGTGCCAGCAGTTCCTACATGACAGGGAGGACAGATACGCAGTATTTT. It encodes CASSSYMTGRTDTQYF.